The rows below give T cell receptor beta chains drawn from one sample of a study of blood T cell repertoires in COVID-19. Libraries were prepared by immunoSEQ multiplex PCR; TCRdb keeps only in-frame clonotypes and omits some of them. The sample has about 520,000 clones; 70% to 90% are singletons. What was sequenced was peripheral blood. These receptors came from a human donor in a cohort sampled during active COVID-19. The CDR3 runs from the conserved cysteine through the conserved F or W. The order of the fields is J gene, CDR3 length, D gene, clone size, V gene, CDR3 protein, CDR3 DNA. The D gene is left open where the match is weak. Clone size, where shown, is once, few, many, or a class for clones that have expanded.

j_gene: TRBJ2-5; len: 14; d_gene: NA; abundance: NA; v_gene: TRBV6-2/TRBV6-3; CDR3aa: CASSFYSPKETQYF; CDR3nt: TGTGCCAGCAGTTTCTACTCCCCTAAAGAGACCCAGTACTTC
j_gene: TRBJ1-5; len: 16; d_gene: NA; abundance: few; v_gene: TRBV7-2; CDR3aa: CASSLALTVNNQPQHF; CDR3nt: TGTGCCAGCAGCTTAGCGCTAACAGTAAACAATCAGCCCCAGCATTTT
j_gene: TRBJ2-7; len: 13; d_gene: TRBD1; abundance: NA; v_gene: TRBV28; CDR3aa: CASSGGPPYEQYF; CDR3nt: TGTGCCAGCTCAGGGGGCCCCCCCTACGAGCAGTACTTC
j_gene: TRBJ1-1; len: 12; d_gene: NA; abundance: NA; v_gene: TRBV5-4; CDR3aa: CASSLDYTEAFF; CDR3nt: TGTGCCAGCAGCTTGGACTACACTGAAGCTTTCTTT
j_gene: TRBJ1-5; len: 16; d_gene: NA; abundance: NA; v_gene: TRBV7-9; CDR3aa: CASTGGDGPRNQPQHF; CDR3nt: TGTGCCAGCACCGGGGGCGACGGCCCGAGGAATCAGCCCCAGCATTTT
j_gene: TRBJ1-5; len: 15; d_gene: TRBD1; abundance: NA; v_gene: TRBV2; CDR3aa: CASRLRTGSNQPQHF; CDR3nt: TGTGCCAGCAGACTCAGGACAGGGAGCAATCAGCCCCAGCATTTT
j_gene: TRBJ2-2; len: 17; d_gene: TRBD2; abundance: NA; v_gene: TRBV5-1; CDR3aa: CASSETSGRANTGELFF; CDR3nt: TGCGCCAGCAGCGAGACTAGCGGGAGGGCCAACACCGGGGAGCTGTTTTTT
j_gene: TRBJ2-2; len: 13; d_gene: NA; abundance: NA; v_gene: TRBV11-3; CDR3aa: CASSPLTTGELFF; CDR3nt: TGTGCCAGCAGCCCCTTGACTACCGGGGAGCTGTTTTTT
j_gene: TRBJ2-1; len: 14; d_gene: NA; abundance: NA; v_gene: TRBV14; CDR3aa: CASSQLQINNEQFF; CDR3nt: TGTGCCAGCAGCCAATTACAGATCAACAATGAGCAGTTCTTC
j_gene: TRBJ2-7; len: 16; d_gene: TRBD1; abundance: NA; v_gene: TRBV7-2; CDR3aa: CASSLGQGAFGYEQYF; CDR3nt: TGTGCCAGCAGCCTGGGACAGGGGGCATTCGGCTACGAGCAGTACTTC
j_gene: TRBJ2-5; len: 15; d_gene: TRBD1; abundance: NA; v_gene: TRBV24-1; CDR3aa: CATYYRTGDLETQYF; CDR3nt: TGTGCCACCTATTACCGGACAGGGGACTTGGAGACCCAGTACTTC
j_gene: TRBJ1-6; len: 17; d_gene: NA; abundance: NA; v_gene: TRBV4-3; CDR3aa: CASSQDGGGSYNSPLHF; CDR3nt: TGCGCCAGCAGCCAAGATGGCGGGGGGTCCTATAATTCACCCCTCCACTTT
j_gene: TRBJ2-7; len: 13; d_gene: TRBD2; abundance: NA; v_gene: TRBV6-5; CDR3aa: CASSPGLALEQYF; CDR3nt: TGTGCCAGCAGTCCGGGACTAGCGCTCGAGCAGTACTTC
j_gene: TRBJ1-2; len: 12; d_gene: NA; abundance: NA; v_gene: TRBV29-1; CDR3aa: CSVEGLRYGYTF; CDR3nt: TGCAGCGTCGAGGGTCTACGCTATGGCTACACCTTC
j_gene: TRBJ2-1; len: 15; d_gene: TRBD2; abundance: NA; v_gene: TRBV28; CDR3aa: CASIAAGGEANEQFF; CDR3nt: TGTGCCAGCATCGCTGCGGGAGGGGAGGCCAATGAGCAGTTCTTC
j_gene: TRBJ2-4; len: 21; d_gene: NA; abundance: NA; v_gene: TRBV7-8; CDR3aa: CASSLGRGALAVSPAKNIQYF; CDR3nt: TGTGCCAGCAGCTTAGGCAGGGGGGCCCTAGCCGTCTCCCCGGCCAAAAACATTCAGTACTTC
j_gene: TRBJ2-1; len: 12; d_gene: TRBD2; abundance: NA; v_gene: TRBV6-2/TRBV6-3; CDR3aa: CASSSTSGGQFF; CDR3nt: TGTGCCAGCAGTTCTACTAGCGGGGGGCAGTTCTTC
j_gene: TRBJ2-7; len: 15; d_gene: TRBD1; abundance: NA; v_gene: TRBV29-1; CDR3aa: CSVEAKGTGSYEQYF; CDR3nt: TGCAGCGTTGAAGCTAAGGGGACAGGGTCTTACGAGCAGTACTTC
j_gene: TRBJ1-6; len: 12; d_gene: NA; abundance: NA; v_gene: TRBV28; CDR3aa: CASTSGNSPLHF; CDR3nt: TGTGCCAGCACCTCGGGGAATTCACCCCTCCACTTT
j_gene: TRBJ1-1; len: 13; d_gene: NA; abundance: NA; v_gene: TRBV19; CDR3aa: CASSSRQSTEAFF; CDR3nt: TGTGCCAGTAGTAGCCGACAGTCGACTGAAGCTTTCTTT
j_gene: TRBJ1-2; len: 16; d_gene: TRBD1; abundance: NA; v_gene: TRBV7-8; CDR3aa: CASSLARDSPAYGYTF; CDR3nt: TGTGCCAGCAGCTTAGCGAGGGACAGCCCGGCCTATGGCTACACCTTC
j_gene: TRBJ2-5; len: 15; d_gene: NA; abundance: NA; v_gene: TRBV25-1; CDR3aa: CASSDIRPSQETQYF; CDR3nt: TGTGCCAGCAGTGATATCAGGCCAAGCCAAGAGACCCAGTACTTC
j_gene: TRBJ2-7; len: 13; d_gene: NA; abundance: NA; v_gene: TRBV19; CDR3aa: CASRKTESYEQYF; CDR3nt: TGTGCCAGCCGGAAGACAGAGTCCTACGAGCAGTACTTC
j_gene: TRBJ2-1; len: 15; d_gene: NA; abundance: NA; v_gene: TRBV27; CDR3aa: CASSLSLGGGNEQFF; CDR3nt: TGTGCCAGCAGTTTATCGTTGGGGGGAGGCAATGAGCAGTTCTTC
j_gene: TRBJ1-3; len: 15; d_gene: NA; abundance: NA; v_gene: TRBV5-1; CDR3aa: CASSVSSDSGNTIYF; CDR3nt: TGCGCCAGCAGCGTATCCAGTGATTCTGGAAACACCATATATTTT
j_gene: TRBJ2-1; len: 15; d_gene: NA; abundance: NA; v_gene: TRBV4-3; CDR3aa: CASSQEPGVDNEQFF; CDR3nt: TGCGCCAGCAGCCAAGAACCGGGGGTAGACAATGAGCAGTTCTTC
j_gene: TRBJ2-1; len: 15; d_gene: NA; abundance: NA; v_gene: TRBV10-1; CDR3aa: CASSESGQIFNEQFF; CDR3nt: TGCGCCAGCAGTGAGTCCGGACAGATATTCAATGAGCAGTTCTTC
j_gene: TRBJ1-1; len: 13; d_gene: NA; abundance: NA; v_gene: TRBV18; CDR3aa: CASSNVRVTEAFF; CDR3nt: TGTGCCAGCTCAAATGTCCGGGTTACTGAAGCTTTCTTT
j_gene: TRBJ1-1; len: 14; d_gene: NA; abundance: NA; v_gene: TRBV7-8; CDR3aa: CASSPPTVNTEAFF; CDR3nt: TGTGCCAGCAGCCCCCCTACAGTCAACACTGAAGCTTTCTTT
j_gene: TRBJ1-1; len: 13; d_gene: NA; abundance: once; v_gene: TRBV19; CDR3aa: CASSGNRGTEAFF; CDR3nt: TGTGCCAGTAGTGGTAATAGAGGAACTGAAGCTTTCTTT
j_gene: TRBJ1-2; len: 16; d_gene: TRBD1; abundance: NA; v_gene: TRBV7-8; CDR3aa: CASSLAGTGPNYGYTF; CDR3nt: TGTGCCAGCAGCTTAGCCGGGACAGGACCGAACTATGGCTACACCTTC
j_gene: TRBJ1-6; len: 14; d_gene: NA; abundance: once; v_gene: TRBV5-1; CDR3aa: CASSYSSYNSPLHF; CDR3nt: TGCGCCAGCAGCTATAGCTCCTATAATTCACCCCTCCACTTT
j_gene: TRBJ2-1; len: 15; d_gene: TRBD2; abundance: NA; v_gene: TRBV5-4; CDR3aa: CASSLGGGSYNEQFF; CDR3nt: TGTGCCAGCAGCCTCGGCGGGGGTTCATACAATGAGCAGTTCTTC
j_gene: TRBJ1-2; len: 14; d_gene: TRBD1; abundance: NA; v_gene: TRBV6-5; CDR3aa: CASSQGGSNYGYTF; CDR3nt: TGTGCCAGCAGTCAGGGGGGATCTAACTATGGCTACACCTTC
j_gene: TRBJ1-2; len: 18; d_gene: NA; abundance: NA; v_gene: TRBV5-4; CDR3aa: CASSFEPWPRGRDYGYTF; CDR3nt: TGTGCCAGCAGCTTTGAACCATGGCCCCGGGGAAGGGACTATGGCTACACCTTC
j_gene: TRBJ2-7; len: 13; d_gene: NA; abundance: many; v_gene: TRBV11-2; CDR3aa: CASSLGTRGEQYF; CDR3nt: TGTGCCAGCAGCTTAGGAACTAGAGGTGAGCAGTACTTC
j_gene: TRBJ2-5; len: 17; d_gene: TRBD2; abundance: NA; v_gene: TRBV14; CDR3aa: CASSRTTSGRFQETQYF; CDR3nt: TGTGCCAGCAGCCGAACGACTAGCGGGAGGTTCCAAGAGACCCAGTACTTC
j_gene: TRBJ1-2; len: 13; d_gene: NA; abundance: NA; v_gene: TRBV6-5; CDR3aa: CASTRSGEGGYTF; CDR3nt: TGTGCCAGCACCAGATCCGGGGAAGGGGGCTACACCTTC
j_gene: TRBJ2-1; len: 16; d_gene: TRBD2; abundance: NA; v_gene: TRBV7-2; CDR3aa: CASSAFAAGVSNEQFF; CDR3nt: TGTGCCAGCAGCGCGTTCGCAGCGGGAGTCTCTAATGAGCAGTTCTTC
j_gene: TRBJ1-1; len: 16; d_gene: NA; abundance: once; v_gene: TRBV5-6; CDR3aa: CASSPQLGRRNTEAFF; CDR3nt: TGTGCCAGCAGCCCTCAGCTTGGGCGTCGGAACACTGAAGCTTTCTTT
j_gene: TRBJ2-2; len: 15; d_gene: NA; abundance: once; v_gene: TRBV2; CDR3aa: CASSARQVNTGELFF; CDR3nt: TGTGCCAGCAGTGCTCGACAGGTGAACACCGGGGAGCTGTTTTTT
j_gene: TRBJ2-5; len: 14; d_gene: NA; abundance: few; v_gene: TRBV5-1; CDR3aa: CASSDRREGETQYF; CDR3nt: TGCGCCAGCAGCGACAGGCGCGAGGGGGAGACCCAGTACTTC
j_gene: TRBJ1-3; len: 16; d_gene: NA; abundance: NA; v_gene: TRBV10-1; CDR3aa: CASSDRRARTGNTIYF; CDR3nt: TGCGCCAGCAGTGACAGGAGGGCCCGGACTGGAAACACCATATATTTT
j_gene: TRBJ2-3; len: 14; d_gene: TRBD2; abundance: once; v_gene: TRBV7-9; CDR3aa: CASSGLAGVYTQYF; CDR3nt: TGTGCCAGCAGCGGGCTAGCGGGAGTTTATACGCAGTATTTT
j_gene: TRBJ1-1; len: 13; d_gene: NA; abundance: NA; v_gene: TRBV27; CDR3aa: CASSYIQGEKAFF; CDR3nt: TGTGCCAGCAGTTACATCCAGGGTGAGAAAGCTTTCTTT
j_gene: TRBJ2-1; len: 17; d_gene: TRBD2; abundance: NA; v_gene: TRBV19; CDR3aa: CASSTGNSGILLGEQFF; CDR3nt: TGTGCCAGTAGTACGGGGAATAGCGGGATCCTCCTTGGTGAGCAGTTCTTC
j_gene: TRBJ2-1; len: 15; d_gene: TRBD2; abundance: NA; v_gene: TRBV7-7; CDR3aa: CASSPSPTSANEQFF; CDR3nt: TGTGCTAGCAGCCCGAGCCCGACTAGCGCCAATGAGCAGTTCTTC
j_gene: TRBJ2-3; len: 15; d_gene: TRBD1; abundance: NA; v_gene: TRBV27; CDR3aa: CASRIWDRATDTQYF; CDR3nt: TGTGCCAGCAGGATTTGGGACAGGGCCACAGATACGCAGTATTTT
j_gene: TRBJ2-3; len: 16; d_gene: TRBD1; abundance: NA; v_gene: TRBV27; CDR3aa: CASSRPATGVGDTQYF; CDR3nt: TGTGCCAGCAGTCGTCCCGCGACAGGGGTAGGAGATACGCAGTATTTT
j_gene: TRBJ2-3; len: 15; d_gene: NA; abundance: once; v_gene: TRBV4-3; CDR3aa: CASSQEYYTTDTQYF; CDR3nt: TGCGCCAGCAGCCAAGAATACTACACCACAGATACGCAGTATTTT
j_gene: TRBJ1-1; len: 14; d_gene: NA; abundance: NA; v_gene: TRBV7-3; CDR3aa: CASSSGQMNTEAFF; CDR3nt: TGTGCCAGCAGCTCAGGACAGATGAACACTGAAGCTTTCTTT
j_gene: TRBJ2-1; len: 17; d_gene: TRBD2; abundance: NA; v_gene: TRBV7-2; CDR3aa: CASSLLLRGLASNEQFF; CDR3nt: TGTGCCAGCAGCTTATTACTGCGTGGACTAGCGAGCAATGAGCAGTTCTTC